This T cell receptor (beta chain) is drawn from a study of cytomegalovirus exposure and HLA in healthy donors. Study findings and constraints: Overall, about 160 TCR beta chains were annotated as cytomegalovirus-associated. Both high specificity and high sensitivity reportedly marked the classifier's diagnosis of cytomegalovirus status.

Regarding this clone: Its specificity is unknown.

Primers: 60 Vbeta forward and 13 Jbeta reverse. Sequencing used immunoSEQ multiplex PCR; TCRdb keeps in-frame clones, though not all of them. The data contain approximately 160,000 clones, about three quarters of them seen just once; the ten biggest clones take up 4% to 5%. Trimming pared 4 bases from V and 0 bases from J, leaving 13 bases between. CDR1 and CDR2 from the germline V gene are SGHNT and YYREEE (reference sequence). The CDR3 extends over 16 amino acids. The rearrangement links TRBV5-4 to TRBJ2-2; maybe TRBD1 (5 bases). Sequencing input: PBMCs. This TCR came from a man between 18 and 29 years old in good health and CMV-seropositive. The CDR3 coding sequence is TGTGCCAGCAGCCCTGACAGTGCTACGAACACCGGGGAGCTGTTTTTT. It is translated as CASSPDSATNTGELFF.